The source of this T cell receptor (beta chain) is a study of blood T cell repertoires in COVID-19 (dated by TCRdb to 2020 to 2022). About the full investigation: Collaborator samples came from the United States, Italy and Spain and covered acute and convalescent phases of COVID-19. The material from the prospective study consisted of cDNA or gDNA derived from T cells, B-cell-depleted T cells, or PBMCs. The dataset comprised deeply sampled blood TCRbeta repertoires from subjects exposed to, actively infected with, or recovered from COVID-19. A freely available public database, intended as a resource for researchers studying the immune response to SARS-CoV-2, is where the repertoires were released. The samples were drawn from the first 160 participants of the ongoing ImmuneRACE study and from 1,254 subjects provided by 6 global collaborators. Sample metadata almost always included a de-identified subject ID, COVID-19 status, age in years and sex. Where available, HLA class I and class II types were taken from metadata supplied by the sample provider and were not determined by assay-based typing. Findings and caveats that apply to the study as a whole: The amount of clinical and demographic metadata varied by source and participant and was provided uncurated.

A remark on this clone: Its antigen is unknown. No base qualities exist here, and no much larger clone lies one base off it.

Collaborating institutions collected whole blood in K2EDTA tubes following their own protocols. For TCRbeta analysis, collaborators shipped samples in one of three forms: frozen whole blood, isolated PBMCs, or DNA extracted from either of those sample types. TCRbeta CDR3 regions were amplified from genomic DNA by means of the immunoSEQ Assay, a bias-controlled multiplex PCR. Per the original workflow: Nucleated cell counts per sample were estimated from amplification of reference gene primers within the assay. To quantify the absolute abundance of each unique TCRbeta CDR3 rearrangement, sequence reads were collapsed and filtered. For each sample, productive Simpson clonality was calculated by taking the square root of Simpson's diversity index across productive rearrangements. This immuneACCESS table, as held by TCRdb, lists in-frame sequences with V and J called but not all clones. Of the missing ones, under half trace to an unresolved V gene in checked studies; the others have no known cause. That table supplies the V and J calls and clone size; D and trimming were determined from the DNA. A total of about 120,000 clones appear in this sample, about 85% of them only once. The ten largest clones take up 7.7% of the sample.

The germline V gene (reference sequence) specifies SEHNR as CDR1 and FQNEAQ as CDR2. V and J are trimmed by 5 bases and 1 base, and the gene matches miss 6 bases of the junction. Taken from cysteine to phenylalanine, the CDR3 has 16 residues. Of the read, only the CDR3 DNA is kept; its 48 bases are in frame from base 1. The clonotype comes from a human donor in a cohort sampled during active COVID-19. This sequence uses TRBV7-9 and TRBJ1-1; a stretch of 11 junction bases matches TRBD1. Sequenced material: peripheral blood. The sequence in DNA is TGTGCCAGCAGCGCGGACAGGGGGCCACCGAACACTGAAGCTTTCTTT. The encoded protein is CASSADRGPPNTEAFF.